The 20 T cell receptor beta chains presented below share a single source sample, sequenced in a study of a mutant IDH1 vaccine in newly diagnosed glioma. The time point here: week 35, safety follow-up. Each vaccine dose was 300 ug of mutant IDH1 20-mer peptide, with topical imiquimod. These TCRs are of unknown antigen specificity. Assay: immunoSEQ multiplex PCR; the TCRdb copy retains only in-frame clones and omits some. The repertoire has about 48,000 clones, roughly 80% of them found once; the top ten carry about 7%. This specimen was PBMCs, taken from a glioma patient whose treatment included an IDH1 peptide vaccine. These receptors came from a man aged 35-49 years with glioma.

The V and J genes are TRBV4-1 and TRBJ2-5; D remains unclear. The CDR3 runs 15 residues. Trimming left V 0 bases short and J 5 bases short, with 13 bases between. The germline V gene has CDR1 MGHRA and CDR2 YSYEKL. The CDR3 reads CASSQDRASGETQYF. The CDR3 DNA reads TGCGCCAGCAGCCAAGACCGGGCCTCCGGGGAGACCCAGTACTTC.

This chain uses TRBV27 with TRBJ2-3; D unclear. The V end lost 2 bases, the J end lost 2 bases, and 5 bases lay between the germline ends. Germline V CDR1 and CDR2: MNHEY, SMNVEV (reference sequence). The CDR3 is 13 residues long. This CDR3 is CASSLANTDTQYF. For the CDR3, the DNA is TGTGCCAGCAGTTTAGCCAACACAGATACGCAGTATTTT.

This CDR3 reads CATSRDLAAPVSYEQYF. In DNA form, the CDR3 reads TGTGCCACCAGCAGAGATCTCGCCGCCCCGGTCTCCTACGAGCAGTACTTC. The chain combines TRBV15 with TRBJ2-7; D unclear. The CDR3 extends over 17 amino acids. Germline CDR1 LNHNV, CDR2 YYDKDF (reference sequence). Trimming took off 0 bases at V and 0 bases at J, with 15 bases between the two ends. The variable domain in full, with the rest retrieved from reference TRBV15 and TRBJ2-7, is DAMVIQNPRYQVTQFGKPVTLSCSQTLNHNVMYWYQQKSSQAPKLLFHYYDKDFNNEADTPDNFQSRRPNTSFCFLDIRSPGLGDTAMYLCATSRDLAAPVSYEQYFGPGTRLTVT.

The chain employs TRBV2 and TRBJ2-7, with a weak D call TRBD1 (6 bases). CDR1 and CDR2 (germline): SNHLY, FYNNEI. Trimming took off 11 bases at V and 2 bases at J, with 13 bases between the two ends. The CDR3 runs to 12 residues. CDR3 loop: CAGGQSPYEQYF. The CDR3 DNA reads TGTGCCGGGGGCCAGTCCCCCTACGAGCAGTACTTC.

V usage is TRBV4-1 and J usage is TRBJ2-1; 11 positions agree with TRBD2. The junction had 2 bases not matched to a gene; V was cut back by 4 bases and J by 3 bases. Germline-derived CDR1 and CDR2 are MGHRA and YSYEKL. The CDR3 contains 15 residues. CDR3 in amino acids: CASSLGLADYNEQFF. The CDR3 DNA reads TGCGCCAGCAGCCTGGGACTAGCGGACTACAATGAGCAGTTCTTC.

The chain combines TRBV6-6 with TRBJ2-3; D gene unclear. The CDR3 length is 16 residues. V gave up 5 bases and J gave up 2 bases, with 17 bases separating them. The germline CDR1 and CDR2 sequences are MNHNY and SVGAGI (reference sequence). The CDR3 DNA sequence: TGTGCCAGCAGTCACCGCAATGGGCGAGACACAGATACGCAGTATTTT. It translates to CASSHRNGRDTDTQYF.

The genes are TRBV25-1 and TRBJ1-3; no firm D call. Trimming pared 1 base from V and 3 bases from J, leaving 4 bases between. The CDR3 has 13 residues. Germline CDR1 is MGHDK and CDR2 is SYGVNS. The DNA for the CDR3 is TGTGCCAGCAGTGAATCGGATGGAAACACCATATATTTT. Its translation is CASSESDGNTIYF.

V usage is TRBV2 and J usage is TRBJ2-5; no clear D gene. The length of the CDR3 is 11 residues. The V end was cut by 6 bases, the J end by 3 bases, with 5 bases between. Germline V gene data show CDR1 as SNHLY and CDR2 as FYNNEI. CDR3: CASRSEETQYF. The CDR3 DNA follows: TGTGCCAGCAGGTCGGAAGAGACCCAGTACTTC.

J is TRBJ1-2 and V is TRBV6-4; 10 positions agree with TRBD1. Germline-derived CDR1 and CDR2 are MRHNA and SNTAGT. Trimming took 9 bases from V and 5 from J; bases not matched to a gene: 6. This CDR3 has 13 residues. In nucleotides, the CDR3 is TGTGCCAGGCAGACAGGGGGCGAGTATGGCTACACCTTC. Amino acid sequence: CARQTGGEYGYTF.

This clone has a single count. V gene TRBV15 combines with J gene TRBJ2-5; TRBD2 aligns across 8 bases. This CDR3 comprises 17 residues. V gave up 5 bases and J gave up 2 bases; unmatched junction bases: 13. Germline assignment: CDR1 LNHNV and CDR2 YYDKDF (reference sequence). The CDR3 is CATSPKAQRGGQETQYF. CDR3 coding DNA: TGTGCCACCAGCCCCAAGGCCCAGCGCGGGGGGCAAGAGACCCAGTACTTC. Full variable domain (rest looked up from reference TRBV15 and TRBJ2-5): DAMVIQNPRYQVTQFGKPVTLSCSQTLNHNVMYWYQQKSSQAPKLLFHYYDKDFNNEADTPDNFQSRRPNTSFCFLDIRSPGLGDTAMYLCATSPKAQRGGQETQYFGPGTRLLVL.

In DNA form, the CDR3 reads TGCGCCAGCAGTCAGTCCTCTAGCGGGGGCAATCTCCAAGAGACCCAGTACTTC. It translates to CASSQSSSGGNLQETQYF. J is TRBJ2-5 and V is TRBV4-1, with TRBD2 identical over 10 bases. CDR1 and CDR2 from the germline V gene are MGHRA and YSYEKL. This CDR3 comprises 18 residues. The ends lost 6 bases at V and 1 base at J; junction bases unmatched: 14.

This chain joins TRBV25-1 and TRBJ2-7; TRBD1 agrees at 7 bases. This CDR3 has 14 residues. CDR1 and CDR2 from the germline V gene are MGHDK and SYGVNS. V trimming: 8 bases; J trimming: 5 bases; junction bases outside the gene matches: 12. The CDR3 sequence is CASVRTGVADEQYF. In nucleotides, the CDR3 is TGTGCCAGCGTACGCACAGGGGTGGCCGACGAGCAGTACTTC.

V is TRBV9 and J is TRBJ1-4, with a possible D match to TRBD1 (6 bases). The CDR3 spans 16 residues. The germline V gene encodes CDR1 SGDLS and CDR2 YYNGEE. Between the trimmed V and J ends, which lost 0 bases and 3 bases, there was a span of 12 bases. The CDR3 sequence: CASSVARGQPNEKLFF. Here the CDR3 DNA reads TGTGCCAGCAGCGTAGCTCGCGGACAGCCTAATGAAAAACTGTTTTTT.

The rearrangement uses TRBV5-4 and TRBJ1-2, with TRBD1 as a possible D gene (6 bases). CDR1 is SGHNT and CDR2 is YYREEE in the germline V gene (reference sequence). CDR3 length: 15 amino acids. Deletions cut 4 bases from V and 2 bases from J, with 15 bases between. The CDR3 sequence: CASSLGTTRNYGYTF. In DNA, the CDR3 is TGTGCCAGCAGCCTGGGGACAACTCGAAACTATGGCTACACCTTC.

V is TRBV6-1 and J is TRBJ2-7, with D uncertain. In germline, CDR1 is MNHNS, CDR2 SASEGT. V was cut by 3 bases and J by 2 bases, with 11 bases left in between. The CDR3 contains 14 residues. Here the CDR3 DNA reads TGTGCCAGCAGTGAGGGCGGAACCGCCTACGAGCAGTACTTC. Its translation is CASSEGGTAYEQYF.

The J gene is TRBJ2-3, the V gene TRBV4-1, with 15 bases aligning to TRBD2. The germline V gene has CDR1 MGHRA and CDR2 YSYEKL. The CDR3 is 19 amino acids. J lost 6 bases, V lost 1 base, and 11 bases had no gene match. The CDR3 loop reads CASSQVKWTSGGASDTQYF. CDR3 nucleotides: TGCGCCAGCAGCCAAGTCAAATGGACTAGCGGGGGGGCCTCGGATACGCAGTATTTT.

This chain connects TRBV7-8 to TRBJ2-2; D may be TRBD1 or TRBD2 (7 bases each). In germline, CDR1 is SGHVS, CDR2 FQNEAQ. Between the trimmed V and J ends, which lost 1 base and 5 bases, there was a span of 11 bases. There are 15 residues in the CDR3. The CDR3 region has the DNA TGTGCCAGCAGCTTAGGCAGGGGGGGTACCGGGGAGCTGTTTTTT. It translates to CASSLGRGGTGELFF.

This clone has more than one count but fewer than ten. The chain uses TRBV7-9 and TRBJ2-1; no firm D call. This CDR3 contains 14 residues. The V gene lost 5 bases and the J gene lost 3 bases, with 11 bases spanning the gap. Germline V gene sequence: CDR1 SEHNR, CDR2 FQNEAQ (reference sequence). CDR3 DNA: TGTGCCAGCAGCCCCCGGAACGACTACAATGAGCAGTTCTTC. Residues: CASSPRNDYNEQFF.

This rearrangement joins TRBV6-1 to TRBJ1-6, with TRBD1 matching 8 bases. V lost 2 bases, J lost 8 bases, and 5 bases stayed unmatched. Germline lookup yields CDR1 MNHNS and CDR2 SASEGT. The CDR3 totals 15 residues. Here the CDR3 reads CASSELDRGYSPLHF. The DNA for the CDR3 is TGTGCCAGCAGTGAACTCGACAGGGGTTATTCACCCCTCCACTTT.

This sequence joins TRBV6-1 and TRBJ1-4; no clear D gene. V gave up 7 bases and J gave up 0 bases, with 6 bases separating them. The CDR3 is 13 amino acids. Germline CDR1 MNHNS, CDR2 SASEGT. In nucleotides, the CDR3 is TGTGCCAGCAAATTTACAACTAATGAAAAACTGTTTTTT. Its protein is CASKFTTNEKLFF.